The sequence of this T cell receptor beta chain was determined in a study of blood T cells in healthy people across ages. V shed 3 bases and J 4 bases; nucleotides not matched to a gene: 10. Germline-derived CDR1 and CDR2 are SGHRS and YFSETQ. This CDR3 contains 16 residues. A second about 7 to 11 cycle PCR used barcoded and J-beta primers. TCRdb analysed the 5' RACE reads with MiXCR anew, one entry per CDR3 protein. The sample contains about 680,000 distinct CDR3 sequences, around 48% of which appear only once. The specimen sequenced was blood. This TCR derives from a woman in her fifties or sixties in good health. This chain joins TRBV5-1 and TRBJ1-2, with 9 bases that match TRBD1. The CDR3 reads CASSSGRDRVSYGYTF. As DNA, the CDR3 is TGCGCCAGCAGCTCAGGACGGGACAGGGTTTCCTATGGCTACACCTTC.